This T cell receptor (beta chain) was found in a study of post-analysis software for immune sequencing data. Study results and limitations: Multiple sclerosis was associated with a significant reduction in normalized Chao1 diversity relative to controls. When patients were compared with controls, 5 or 6 TRBV segments were more frequent, TRBV5-6, TRBV5-1 and TRBV20-1 among them. Samples from one preparation batch, clustered by F measure, grouped strongly together.

The CDR3 covers 15 residues. CDR1 is LNHNV, CDR2 YYDKDF, per germline (reference sequence). V was pared by 6 bases and J by 3 bases, with 4 bases of the junction left unmatched. Prepared TCR beta cDNA libraries contained unique molecular identifiers. Each batch of roughly 0.95 to 10 million T cells produced around 460,000 cDNA molecules. TCRdb reanalysed the PCR reads using MiXCR and keeps one entry per CDR3 protein. There are fewer than 850,000 distinct CDR3 sequences in the sample; 30% occur only once, and around 0.56% lies in the top ten. This clonotype was detected only once. Its antigen is as yet unknown.

The sample consisted of blood. V is TRBV15 and J is TRBJ2-7, with 14 bases aligning to TRBD2. The clonotype was recovered from a girl aged 5 to 17 with multiple sclerosis. CDR3 in DNA: TGTGCCACCAGTGGACTAGCGGGGGGCCGCTACGAGCAGTACTTC. Its protein product is CATSGLAGGRYEQYF.